This T cell receptor beta chain was obtained from a study of T cell responses to AZD1222 COVID-19 vaccine. Overall study results and limits: Two AZD1222 doses significantly raised spike-specific TCR breadth and depth over controls. Researchers report vaccine-associated CD4 TCRs spanning spike, with dominance at 160-218 and 743-854. Among the donors, most were white British and more were female, and clonal diversity was possibly underestimated. It was only after the peak T cell response that any repertoires were sampled.

As regards this clone: Its target is not known.

V lost 4 bases to trimming and J lost 3 bases; unmatched junction nucleotides: 5. The germline gives CDR1 MNHEY, CDR2 SVGAGI. CDR3 length equals 14 residues. The data were produced by immunoSEQ multiplex PCR, yet TCRdb's version contains in-frame clones alone and is incomplete. The sample yields more than 75,000 clones, 75% to 95% seen once. The sequence was collected from an adult who received the AZD1222 COVID-19 vaccine. The chain is built from TRBV6-5 and TRBJ1-2; 7 bases match TRBD1. The input for sequencing was peripheral blood, taken 28 days after the second AZD1222 dose. CDR3 DNA sequence: TGTGCCAGCAGTTTCGGACAGGTTGACTATGGCTACACCTTC. Amino acids: CASSFGQVDYGYTF.